This T cell receptor (beta chain) was profiled in a study of T cell responses to AZD1222 COVID-19 vaccine. V dropped 2 bases and J dropped 2 bases, with 16 bases sitting between them. The CDR3 is 16 residues long. In its sample, this clone was seen once. Using immunoSEQ multiplex PCR, the repertoire was profiled, and TCRdb retains in-frame clones only, with some absent. The sample has fewer than 55,000 clones; 83% are singletons. The chain uses TRBV23-1 and TRBJ2-7; tentatively, D is TRBD2 (5 bases). TRBV23-1 is placed among ORFs of uncertain function. The material sequenced was peripheral blood, taken on day 0 of AZD1222 vaccination. The TCR sequence derives from an adult in good health. Here the CDR3 reads CASSQGEKEFPYEQYF. The CDR3, as DNA: TGCGCCAGCAGTCAAGGGGAGAAGGAATTCCCCTACGAGCAGTACTTC.